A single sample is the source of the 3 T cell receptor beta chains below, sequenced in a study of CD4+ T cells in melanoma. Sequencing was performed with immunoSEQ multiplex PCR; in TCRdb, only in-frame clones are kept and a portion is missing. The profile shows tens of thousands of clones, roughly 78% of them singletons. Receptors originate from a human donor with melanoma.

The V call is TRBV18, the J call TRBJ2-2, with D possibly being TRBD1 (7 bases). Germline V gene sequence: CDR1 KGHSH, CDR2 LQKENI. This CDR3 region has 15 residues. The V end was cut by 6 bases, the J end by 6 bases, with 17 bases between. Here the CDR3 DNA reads TGTGCCAGCTCCATCCAGGGGGGCTTCGCCGGGGAGCTGTTTTTT. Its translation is CASSIQGGFAGELFF. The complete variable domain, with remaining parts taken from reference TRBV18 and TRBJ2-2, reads NAGVMQNPRHLVRRRGQEARLRCSPMKGHSHVYWYRQLPEEGLKFMVYLQKENIIDESGMPKERFSAEFPKEGPSILRIQQVVRGDSAAYFCASSIQGGFAGELFFGEGSRLTVL.

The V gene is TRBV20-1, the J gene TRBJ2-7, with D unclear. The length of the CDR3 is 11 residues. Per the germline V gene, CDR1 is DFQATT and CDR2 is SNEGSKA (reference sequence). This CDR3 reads CRAADGTEQYF. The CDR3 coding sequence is TGCCGAGCCGCGGACGGAACCGAGCAGTACTTC.

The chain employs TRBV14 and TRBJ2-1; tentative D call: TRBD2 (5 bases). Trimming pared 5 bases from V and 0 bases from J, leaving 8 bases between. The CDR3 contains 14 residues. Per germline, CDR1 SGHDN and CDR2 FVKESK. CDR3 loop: CASSERLSYNEQFF. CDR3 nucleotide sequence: TGTGCCAGCAGCGAGCGGCTCTCCTACAATGAGCAGTTCTTC. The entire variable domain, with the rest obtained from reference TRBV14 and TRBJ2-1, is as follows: EAGVTQFPSHSVIEKGQTVTLRCDPISGHDNLYWYRRVMGKEIKFLLHFVKESKQDESGMPNNRFLAERTGGTYSTLKVQPAELEDSGVYFCASSERLSYNEQFFGPGTRLTVL.